These 19 T cell receptor beta chains came from one sample sequenced in a study of a mutant IDH1 vaccine in newly diagnosed glioma. Only in-frame clones appear in the TCRdb table, and some are missing; sequencing was by immunoSEQ multiplex PCR. The sample contains roughly 44,000 clones, about four fifths of which appear only once. Documented time point: week 35, safety follow-up. Topical imiquimod accompanied each vaccine dose, which consisted of 300 ug of mutant IDH1 20-mer peptide. These receptors have no identified antigens. Sequences were derived from PBMCs, sampled from a glioma patient whose treatment included an IDH1 peptide vaccine. Every receptor here comes from a woman in her thirties or forties with glioma. Some clones in this sample may be carry-over from other donors' samples.

V usage is TRBV9 and J usage is TRBJ2-6, with a weak D call TRBD1 (5 bases). The CDR3 loop spans 15 amino acids. From germline, CDR1 is SGDLS and CDR2 YYNGEE. Trimming removed 0 bases at V and 4 bases at J, with 8 bases between. The CDR3 bases are TGTGCCAGCAGCGTAGCCAGGGCGGGGGCCAACGTCCTGACTTTC. Its protein is CASSVARAGANVLTF. The variable domain in full, with the rest retrieved from reference TRBV9 and TRBJ2-6, is DSGVTQTPKHLITATGQRVTLRCSPRSGDLSVYWYQQSLDQGLQFLIQYYNGEERAKGNILERFSAQQFPDLHSELNLSSLELGDSALYFCASSVARAGANVLTFGAGSRLTVL.

Comment on this clone: Relative to the germline gene, one junction end is altered; a read error may explain this. The chain carries TRBV13 and TRBJ1-2; D may be TRBD1 (5 bases). This CDR3 comprises 13 residues. Germline V CDR1 and CDR2: PRHDT, FYEKMQ (reference sequence). The CDR3 reads CASSSGFSGFLTF. CDR3 nucleotide sequence: TGTGCCAGCAGCTCAGGGTTCTCTGGATTCTTAACTTTC.

The rearrangement joins TRBV29-1 to TRBJ2-5; 7 bases match TRBD2. Trimming took 8 bases from V and 4 from J; bases not matched to a gene: 10. Germline lookup yields CDR1 SQVTM and CDR2 ANQGSEA. The CDR3 totals 13 residues. This CDR3 is CSLAAGVGETQYF. CDR3 nucleotides: TGCAGCCTGGCGGCGGGAGTGGGAGAGACCCAGTACTTC.

The chain has TRBV7-6 and TRBJ1-2; TRBD1 aligns across 7 bases. The germline gives CDR1 SGHVS, CDR2 FNYEAQ. Trimming at V came to 2 bases and at J to 5 bases, leaving 8 bases not matched to a gene. CDR3 length: 15 residues. The CDR3 region is CASSLRGGAGYGYTF. CDR3 nucleotide sequence: TGTGCCAGCAGCTTAAGAGGGGGCGCGGGTTATGGCTACACCTTC.

The CDR3 protein is CASSPVPADEAFF. CDR3 DNA: TGCGCCAGCAGCCCCGTTCCAGCAGATGAAGCTTTCTTT. The V and J genes are TRBV4-1 and TRBJ1-1, with unresolved D. Trimming took 4 bases from V and 7 from J, leaving 13 bases between them. Germline CDR1 and CDR2: MGHRA and YSYEKL. CDR3 length: 13 residues.

The chain is built from TRBV9 and TRBJ1-3; the D gene is possibly TRBD1 (6 bases). Germline V CDR1 and CDR2: SGDLS, YYNGEE. There are 14 residues in the CDR3. V lost 4 bases and J 1 base, leaving 9 bases between the germline ends. Written as DNA, the CDR3 is TGTGCCAGCAGCACTACAGGGTCTGGAAACACCATATATTTT. Amino acid sequence: CASSTTGSGNTIYF. The whole variable domain, remainder taken from reference TRBV9 and TRBJ1-3, is DSGVTQTPKHLITATGQRVTLRCSPRSGDLSVYWYQQSLDQGLQFLIQYYNGEERAKGNILERFSAQQFPDLHSELNLSSLELGDSALYFCASSTTGSGNTIYFGEGSWLTVV.

This clone was observed a few times. This chain uses TRBV4-3 with TRBJ2-3, with 12 bases lining up with TRBD2. The CDR3 spans 16 residues. V was clipped by 4 bases and J by 4 bases; unmatched bases: 6. Germline V lookup: CDR1 LGHNA, CDR2 YSLEER. The CDR3 region has the DNA TGCGCCAGCAGCCCCACGCCTAGCGGGGGGGCAGATACGCAGTATTTT. Amino acids: CASSPTPSGGADTQYF.

This clone was seen more than once but under ten times. The chain recombines TRBV6-6 with TRBJ1-1, with 7 bases that match TRBD1. Unmatched junction bases numbered 5, after V lost 6 bases and J lost 4 bases. Germline CDR1 MNHNY, CDR2 SVGAGI (reference sequence). The CDR3 consists of 13 residues. CDR3 sequence: CASRPQGGTEAFF. CDR3 DNA: TGTGCCAGCAGGCCGCAGGGGGGCACTGAAGCTTTCTTT.

The V and J genes are TRBV2 and TRBJ2-1, with TRBD2 matching over 7 bases. Germline loops: CDR1 SNHLY, CDR2 FYNNEI. The V and J ends lost 11 bases and 7 bases, in that order; junction bases with no gene match: 8. The CDR3 is made up of 12 amino acids. Written as DNA, the CDR3 is TGTGCCGGGGGGAGGGTAGCGAATGAGCAGTTCTTC. Residues: CAGGRVANEQFF.

V and J are TRBV4-2 and TRBJ2-1; 8 nucleotides match TRBD2. Germline assignment: CDR1 LGHNA and CDR2 YNFKEQ. The CDR3 has 15 amino acids. After removal of 4 bases from V and 7 bases from J, the junction contained 9 bases not matched to a gene. CDR3 nucleotide sequence: TGTGCCAGCAGCCGGGAGGCGGCGGGGGGAAATGAGCAGTTCTTC. Encoded protein: CASSREAAGGNEQFF.

This clone was detected only a few times. J is TRBJ1-2 and V is TRBV7-9, with no clear D. Trimming took off 5 bases at V and 4 bases at J, with 8 bases between the two ends. The CDR3 covers 12 residues. Germline V gene lookup returns CDR1 SEHNR and CDR2 FQNEAQ (reference sequence). This CDR3 reads CASSPDLYGYTF. Written as DNA, the CDR3 is TGTGCCAGCAGCCCAGACCTCTATGGCTACACCTTC.

This sequence joins TRBV9 and TRBJ2-5; D may correspond to TRBD1 or TRBD2 (6 bases each). The CDR3 loop spans 15 amino acids. Trimming removed 0 bases at V and 7 bases at J, with 16 bases between. The germline gives CDR1 SGDLS, CDR2 YYNGEE. The CDR3 loop reads CASSVGGNREATQYF. CDR3 nucleotide sequence: TGTGCCAGCAGCGTAGGGGGGAACAGGGAGGCGACCCAGTACTTC.

Comments on this clone: Its ends do not fully match the called genes, so a read error is possible. The CDR3 sequence: CASSLIGQGIQETQYF. Written as DNA, the CDR3 is TGTGCTAGCAGCTTAATCGGACAGGGGATACAAGAGACCCAGTACTTC. The chain uses TRBV7-7 and TRBJ2-5; 9 bases map to TRBD1. The CDR3 runs to 16 residues. Germline V lookup: CDR1 SSHAT, CDR2 FNYEAQ (reference sequence).

This clone was found a few times. V is TRBV7-2 and J is TRBJ1-4; 7 nucleotides line up with TRBD1. Germline CDR1 is SGHTA and CDR2 is FQGNSA. The V gene end was trimmed by 1 base and the J gene end by 10 bases; junction bases not matched to a gene: 3. The CDR3 is 13 amino acids. This CDR3 reads CASSLGGGAKLFF. CDR3 nucleotide sequence: TGTGCCAGCAGCTTAGGAGGGGGCGCAAAACTGTTTTTT.

The chain joins TRBV4-1 to TRBJ2-3, with a possible D match to TRBD2 (6 bases). From germline, CDR1 is MGHRA and CDR2 YSYEKL. V lost 3 bases, J lost 1 base, and 11 bases lay in between. The CDR3 has 15 amino acids. CDR3 protein: CASSQGGTGTDTQYF. The CDR3 nucleotides read TGCGCCAGCAGCCAGGGGGGTACGGGCACAGATACGCAGTATTTT.

This clone was counted between two and nine times. This chain joins TRBV6-6 and TRBJ2-5; 7 positions agree with TRBD1. Losses at the gene ends were 7 bases for V and 5 bases for J; bases not matched to a gene: 13. The CDR3 is 15 residues long. From germline, CDR1 is MNHNY and CDR2 SVGAGI (reference sequence). The CDR3 sequence is CASMSGDRFGETQYF. The CDR3 bases are TGTGCCAGCATGTCCGGGGACAGATTTGGGGAGACCCAGTACTTC.

V and J are TRBV7-6 and TRBJ1-2; TRBD1 aligns across 7 bases. Germline assignment: CDR1 SGHVS and CDR2 FNYEAQ. J lost 6 bases, V lost 5 bases, and 9 bases had no gene match. The CDR3 has 14 amino acids. The CDR3 reads CASSPRGARDGYTF. The CDR3 nucleotides read TGTGCCAGCAGCCCCAGGGGGGCAAGGGATGGCTACACCTTC.

The chain is built from TRBV5-5 and TRBJ2-2, with 11 positions matching TRBD1. The CDR3 has 13 residues. The trim removed 10 bases at V and 6 bases at J, leaving 5 bases unmatched. CDR1 is SGHKS and CDR2 is YYEKEE in the germline V gene (reference sequence). The CDR3 nucleotides are TGTGCCGCGGACAGGGGGCTATCCGGGGAGCTGTTTTTT. The encoded protein is CAADRGLSGELFF.

The chain recombines TRBV7-8 with TRBJ1-5; D unclear. Germline CDR1 reads SGHVS; CDR2 reads FQNEAQ. The CDR3 runs 15 residues. V was clipped by 10 bases and J by 8 bases, with 24 bases between them. CDR3 in DNA: TGTGCCACCAGAATTCGGGCGCTCGGGAATGAGCCCCAGCATTTT. Translation: CATRIRALGNEPQHF.